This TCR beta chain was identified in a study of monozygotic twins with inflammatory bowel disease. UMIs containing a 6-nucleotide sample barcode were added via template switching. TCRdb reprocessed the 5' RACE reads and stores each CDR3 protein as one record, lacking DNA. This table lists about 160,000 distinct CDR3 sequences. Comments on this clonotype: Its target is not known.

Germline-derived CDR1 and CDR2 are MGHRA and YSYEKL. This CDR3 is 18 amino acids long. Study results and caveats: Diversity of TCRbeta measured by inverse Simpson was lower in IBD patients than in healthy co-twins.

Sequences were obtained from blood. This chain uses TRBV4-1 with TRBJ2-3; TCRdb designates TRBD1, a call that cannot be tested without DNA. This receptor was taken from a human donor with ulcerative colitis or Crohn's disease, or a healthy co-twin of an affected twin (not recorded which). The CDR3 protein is CASSQPGTARVFTDTQYF.